A selection of T cell receptor beta chains follows, all from one sample in a study of control samples from healthy donors and cancer patients. The assay was immunoSEQ multiplex PCR, and TCRdb's table has in-frame clones only and misses some. The sample has about 120,000 clones; around nine tenths are singletons. What was sequenced was blood. All receptors derive from a man younger than 40 in good health. The CDR3 runs from the conserved cysteine through the conserved F or W. The order of the fields is J gene, clone size, D gene, V gene, CDR3 protein, CDR3 DNA. The D gene is left open where the match is weak. For some rows the clone size is stated as once, few or many, or as a class when expanded; others skip it.

TRBJ2-3 NA NA TRBV20-1 CSASKGSSSGDTQYF TGCAGTGCTAGTAAAGGGAGCTCGAGCGGGGATACGCAGTATTTT
TRBJ1-1 NA TRBD1 TRBV24-1 CATSDPGDRGQTEAFF TGTGCCACCAGTGACCCAGGGGACAGGGGGCAAACTGAAGCTTTCTTT
TRBJ2-1 NA TRBD2 TRBV19 CASSAGGDEQFF TGTGCCAGTAGTGCCGGGGGGGATGAGCAGTTCTTC
TRBJ1-2 NA TRBD1 TRBV18 CASSPRTGGMSMPSYGYTF TGTGCCAGCTCACCACGGACAGGGGGCATGAGCATGCCTTCCTATGGCTACACCTTC
TRBJ1-3 NA TRBD1 TRBV10-3 CAIRGQGAFGNTIYF TGTGCCATCAGGGGGCAGGGGGCGTTTGGAAACACCATATATTTT
TRBJ2-5 NA NA TRBV5-3 CARSLAGETQYF TGTGCCAGAAGCTTGGCGGGAGAGACCCAGTACTTC
TRBJ1-2 NA NA TRBV4-1 CASSQGATGTYGYTF TGCGCCAGCAGCCAAGGGGCAACAGGGACCTATGGCTACACCTTC
TRBJ1-2 NA TRBD1 TRBV10-3 CAISDFSPRQGRHYGYTF TGTGCCATCAGTGATTTCTCTCCCAGACAGGGGAGACACTATGGCTACACCTTC
TRBJ1-2 NA NA TRBV7-9 CASTRPQQGYGYTF TGTGCCAGCACTCGACCGCAACAAGGCTATGGCTACACCTTC
TRBJ2-5 once TRBD1 TRBV5-8 CASSLYRGRGETQYF TGTGCCAGCAGCTTGTACAGGGGCAGGGGGGAGACCCAGTACTTC
TRBJ1-1 NA NA TRBV19 CASSMGNRNTEAFF TGTGCCAGTAGTATGGGTAATAGAAACACTGAAGCTTTCTTT
TRBJ2-5 NA NA TRBV5-5 CASSFGRLYQETQYF TGTGCCAGCAGCTTCGGACGGCTCTACCAAGAGACCCAGTACTTC
TRBJ1-1 NA NA TRBV18 CASSPGLTTEAFF TGTGCCAGTTCACCGGGACTTACCACAGAAGCTTTCTTT
TRBJ2-7 NA TRBD1 TRBV19 CASSTNRGPYEQYF TGTGCCAGTAGTACAAACAGGGGACCCTACGAGCAGTACTTC
TRBJ2-1 NA NA TRBV12-3/TRBV12-4 CASRDRLANEQFF TGTGCCAGCAGGGACCGTTTAGCGAATGAGCAGTTCTTC
TRBJ2-5 NA NA TRBV9 CASSVGQEGFRETQYF TGTGCCAGCAGCGTAGGACAGGAGGGGTTTAGGGAGACCCAGTACTTC
TRBJ1-6 NA TRBD1 TRBV6-5 CASRGGVNSPLHF TGTGCCAGCAGAGGGGGCGTCAATTCACCCCTCCACTTT
TRBJ1-5 NA NA TRBV6-6 CASKGQSNQPQHF TGTGCCAGCAAGGGACAATCAAATCAGCCCCAGCATTTT
TRBJ1-2 NA NA TRBV3-1/TRBV3-2 CASSQEAGVKGYTF TGTGCCAGCAGCCAAGAGGCGGGGGTTAAGGGCTACACCTTC
TRBJ1-3 NA NA TRBV7-9 CASSLSVDSGNTIYF TGTGCCAGCAGCTTAAGTGTTGACTCTGGAAACACCATATATTTT
TRBJ1-6 NA NA TRBV10-3 CAISDQGADNSPLHF TGTGCCATCAGTGACCAGGGCGCAGATAATTCACCCCTCCACTTT
TRBJ1-1 NA NA TRBV5-1 CASSFPQNTEAFF TGCGCCAGCAGCTTCCCCCAGAACACTGAAGCTTTCTTT
TRBJ2-3 NA TRBD1 TRBV11-1 CAGSVGTGLRRGTQYF TGTGCCGGCAGCGTTGGGACAGGCCTTCGTCGGGGGACGCAGTATTTT
TRBJ2-7 NA TRBD1 TRBV11-3 CASSPRTGSYEQYF TGTGCCAGCAGCCCCCGGACAGGGTCCTACGAGCAGTACTTC
TRBJ1-2 NA NA TRBV28 CASTSTQGVGDGYTF TGTGCCAGCACTTCTACACAGGGAGTAGGGGATGGCTACACCTTC
TRBJ1-4 NA NA TRBV19 CASSSGQPGEKLFF TGTGCCAGTAGTTCCGGACAGCCAGGTGAAAAACTGTTTTTT
TRBJ2-3 NA NA TRBV4-1 CASSPFGATSRTDTQYF TGCGCCAGCAGCCCATTCGGAGCAACTAGCAGGACAGATACGCAGTATTTT
TRBJ1-5 NA NA TRBV20-1 CSASYPGWSNQPQHF TGCAGTGCTAGTTATCCGGGGTGGAGCAATCAGCCCCAGCATTTT
TRBJ2-3 NA NA TRBV6-5 CASSFIASADTQYF TGTGCCAGCTCTTTTATTGCTAGCGCAGATACGCAGTATTTT
TRBJ1-2 NA TRBD1 TRBV30 CAWGQGRFGYTF TGTGCCTGGGGACAGGGAAGGTTTGGCTACACCTTC
TRBJ1-1 few NA TRBV18 CASSATRNTEAFF TGTGCCAGCTCAGCTACAAGGAACACTGAAGCTTTCTTT
TRBJ1-3 NA NA TRBV5-8 CASSQNPRAREATIYF TGTGCCAGCAGCCAAAATCCCCGGGCCAGGGAGGCCACCATATATTTT
TRBJ2-2 NA TRBD1 TRBV3-1/TRBV3-2 CASSQAGGRTGELFF TGTGCCAGCAGCCAAGCAGGGGGCAGGACCGGGGAGCTGTTTTTT
TRBJ2-2 NA NA TRBV18 CASSQGLANTGELFF TGTGCCAGCTCACAGGGGTTGGCGAACACCGGGGAGCTGTTTTTT
TRBJ1-1 NA NA TRBV6-2/TRBV6-3 CASSSTENTEAFF TGTGCCAGCAGTAGCACAGAGAACACTGAAGCTTTCTTT
TRBJ1-1 once TRBD1 TRBV27 CASSLGTGVGTEAFF TGTGCCAGCAGTTTAGGGACAGGGGTCGGCACTGAAGCTTTCTTT
TRBJ2-2 few NA TRBV7-8 CASSLGSASNTGELFF TGTGCCAGCAGCTTAGGCAGTGCTTCGAACACCGGGGAGCTGTTTTTT
TRBJ1-3 once NA TRBV18 CASSPVDPNTIYF TGTGCCAGCTCACCGGTAGATCCCAACACCATATATTTT
TRBJ1-2 NA NA TRBV5-6 CASSLGIGDKGYTF TGTGCCAGCAGCTTGGGAATTGGAGACAAAGGCTACACCTTC
TRBJ2-5 NA TRBD2 TRBV18 CASSPLAGEQETQYF TGTGCCAGCTCACCACTAGCGGGGGAGCAAGAGACCCAGTACTTC
TRBJ1-1 NA NA TRBV5-1 CASSLLRVTEAFF TGCGCCAGCAGCTTGCTGAGGGTTACTGAAGCTTTCTTT
TRBJ1-1 NA NA TRBV6-5 CASGRLGEAFF TGTGCCAGCGGGAGGCTGGGCGAAGCTTTCTTT
TRBJ2-3 NA NA TRBV5-6 CASSVRLDTQYF TGTGCCAGCAGCGTGAGGCTCGATACGCAGTATTTT
TRBJ1-6 NA TRBD1 TRBV4-1 CASSQWTGGSNSPLHF TGCGCCAGCAGCCAATGGACAGGGGGTAGCAATTCACCCCTCCACTTT
TRBJ1-3 NA NA TRBV5-4 CASSLGSGTRSGGNTIYF TGTGCCAGCAGCTTGGGATCGGGCACTCGGTCCGGCGGAAACACCATATATTTT